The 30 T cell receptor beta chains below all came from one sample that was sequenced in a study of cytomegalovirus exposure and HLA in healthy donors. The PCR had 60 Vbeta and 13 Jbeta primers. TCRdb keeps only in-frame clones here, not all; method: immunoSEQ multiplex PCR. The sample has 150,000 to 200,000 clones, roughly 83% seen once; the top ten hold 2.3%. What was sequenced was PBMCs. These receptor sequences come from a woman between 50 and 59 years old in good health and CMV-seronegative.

In DNA form, the CDR3 reads TGTGCCTGCACGGGGGGGGACACCTACGAGCAGTACTTC. Residues: CACTGGDTYEQYF. The chain couples TRBV30 to TRBJ2-7; 8 bases line up with TRBD2. Germline V gene sequence: CDR1 GTSNPN, CDR2 SVGIG (reference sequence). The CDR3 is made up of 13 amino acids. Unmatched junction bases numbered 6, after V lost 6 bases and J lost 2 bases.

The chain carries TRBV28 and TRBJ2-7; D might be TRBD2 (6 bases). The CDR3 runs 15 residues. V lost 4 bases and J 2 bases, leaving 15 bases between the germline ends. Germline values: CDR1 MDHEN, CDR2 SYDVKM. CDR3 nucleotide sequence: TGTGCCAGCAGTTCCCGGGGGAGGCTTACCTACGAGCAGTACTTC. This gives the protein CASSSRGRLTYEQYF.

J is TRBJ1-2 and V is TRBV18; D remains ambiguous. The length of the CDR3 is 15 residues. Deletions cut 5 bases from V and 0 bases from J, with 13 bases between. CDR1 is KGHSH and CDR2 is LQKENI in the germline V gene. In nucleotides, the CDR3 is TGTGCCAGCTCAAGCGGGCCAACGTCTAACTATGGCTACACCTTC. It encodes CASSSGPTSNYGYTF.

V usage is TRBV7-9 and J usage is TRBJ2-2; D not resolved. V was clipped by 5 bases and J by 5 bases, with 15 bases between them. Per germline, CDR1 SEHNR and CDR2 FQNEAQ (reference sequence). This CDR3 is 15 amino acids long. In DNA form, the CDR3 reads TGTGCCAGCAGCCCCGGAGCCCTTGATACCGGGGAGCTGTTTTTT. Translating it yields CASSPGALDTGELFF.

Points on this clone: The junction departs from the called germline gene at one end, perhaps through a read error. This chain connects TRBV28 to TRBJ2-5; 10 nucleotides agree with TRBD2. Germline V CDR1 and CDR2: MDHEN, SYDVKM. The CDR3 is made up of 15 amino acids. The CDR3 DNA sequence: TGTGCCAGCAGTATATGGACTAGCGGACAAGAGACCCAGTACTTC. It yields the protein CASSIWTSGQETQYF.

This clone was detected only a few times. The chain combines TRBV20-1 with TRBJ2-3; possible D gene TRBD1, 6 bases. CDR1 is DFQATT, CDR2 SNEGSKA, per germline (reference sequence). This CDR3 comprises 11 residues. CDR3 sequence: CRTGPTDTQYF. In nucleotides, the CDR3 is TGCAGGACAGGACCCACAGATACGCAGTATTTT.

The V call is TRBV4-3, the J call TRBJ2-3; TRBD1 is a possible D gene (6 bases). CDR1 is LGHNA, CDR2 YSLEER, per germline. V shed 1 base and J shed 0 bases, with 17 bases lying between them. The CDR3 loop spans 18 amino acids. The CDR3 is CASSQARGSLSSTDTQYF. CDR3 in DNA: TGCGCCAGCAGCCAAGCAAGGGGGTCGCTCTCTAGCACAGATACGCAGTATTTT.

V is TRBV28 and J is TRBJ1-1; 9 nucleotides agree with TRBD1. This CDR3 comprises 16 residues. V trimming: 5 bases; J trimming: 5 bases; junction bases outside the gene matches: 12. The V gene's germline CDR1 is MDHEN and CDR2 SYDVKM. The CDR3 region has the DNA TGTGCCAGCAGTCATTTACAGGGGGCCTTGTGGACTGAAGCTTTCTTT. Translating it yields CASSHLQGALWTEAFF.

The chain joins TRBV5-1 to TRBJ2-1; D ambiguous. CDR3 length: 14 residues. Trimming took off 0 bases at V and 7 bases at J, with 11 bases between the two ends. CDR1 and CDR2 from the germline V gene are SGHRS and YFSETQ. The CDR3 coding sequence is TGCGCCAGCAGCTTGGCCGTTACGGGTAATGAGCAGTTCTTC. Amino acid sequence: CASSLAVTGNEQFF.

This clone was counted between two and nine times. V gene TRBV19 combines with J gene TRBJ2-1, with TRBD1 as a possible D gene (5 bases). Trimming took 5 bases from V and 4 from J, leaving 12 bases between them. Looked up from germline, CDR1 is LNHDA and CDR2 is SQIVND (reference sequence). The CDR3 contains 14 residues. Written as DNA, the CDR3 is TGTGCCAGTAGTTCCCGACAGCTATACAATGAGCAGTTCTTC. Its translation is CASSSRQLYNEQFF. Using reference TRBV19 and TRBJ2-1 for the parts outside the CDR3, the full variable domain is DGGITQSPKYLFRKEGQNVTLSCEQNLNHDAMYWYRQDPGQGLRLIYYSQIVNDFQKGDIAEGYSVSREKKESFPLTVTSAQKNPTAFYLCASSSRQLYNEQFFGPGTRLTVL.

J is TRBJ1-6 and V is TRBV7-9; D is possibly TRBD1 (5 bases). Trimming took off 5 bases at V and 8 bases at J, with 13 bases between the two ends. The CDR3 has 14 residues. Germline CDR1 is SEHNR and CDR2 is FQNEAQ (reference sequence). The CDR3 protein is CASSTGDGYSPLHF. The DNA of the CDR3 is TGTGCCAGCAGCACGGGGGACGGCTATTCACCCCTCCACTTT.

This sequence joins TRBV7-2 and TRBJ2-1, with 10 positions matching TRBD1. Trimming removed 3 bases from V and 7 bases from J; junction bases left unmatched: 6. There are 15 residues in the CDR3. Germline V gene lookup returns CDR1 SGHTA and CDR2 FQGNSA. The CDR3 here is CASSFDRGPRNEQFF. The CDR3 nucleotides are TGTGCCAGCAGCTTTGACAGGGGGCCGCGGAATGAGCAGTTCTTC. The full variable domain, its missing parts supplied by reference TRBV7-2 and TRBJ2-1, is GAGVSQSPSNKVTEKGKDVELRCDPISGHTALYWYRQSLGQGLEFLIYFQGNSAPDKSGLPSDRFSAERTGGSVSTLTIQRTQQEDSAVYLCASSFDRGPRNEQFFGPGTRLTVL.

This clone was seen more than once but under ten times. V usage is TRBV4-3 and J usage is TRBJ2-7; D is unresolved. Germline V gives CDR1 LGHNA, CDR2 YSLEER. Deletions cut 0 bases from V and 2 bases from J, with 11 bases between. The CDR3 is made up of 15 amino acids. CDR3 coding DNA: TGCGCCAGCAGCCAAGACTTACTGAAAGCCTACGAGCAGTACTTC. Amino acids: CASSQDLLKAYEQYF.

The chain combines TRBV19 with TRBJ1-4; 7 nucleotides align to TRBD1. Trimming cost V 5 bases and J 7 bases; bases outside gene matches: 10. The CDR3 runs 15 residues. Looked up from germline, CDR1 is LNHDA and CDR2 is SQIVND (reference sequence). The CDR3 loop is CASSPTGALAEKLFF. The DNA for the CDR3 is TGTGCCAGTAGTCCCACAGGGGCCTTGGCTGAAAAACTGTTTTTT.

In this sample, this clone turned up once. The CDR3 DNA sequence: TGTGCCAGCAGTGACCAGGGGGAGTTCAATCAGCCCCAGCATTTT. Translation: CASSDQGEFNQPQHF. The chain uses TRBV2 and TRBJ1-5, with 7 bases that match TRBD1. This CDR3 is built from 15 residues. Germline CDR1 is SNHLY and CDR2 is FYNNEI. V was pared by 3 bases and J by 3 bases, with 5 bases of the junction left unmatched.

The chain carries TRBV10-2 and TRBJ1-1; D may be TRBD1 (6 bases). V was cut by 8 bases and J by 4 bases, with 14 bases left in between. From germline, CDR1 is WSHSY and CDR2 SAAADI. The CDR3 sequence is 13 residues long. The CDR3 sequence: CASLRGEGTEAFF. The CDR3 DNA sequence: TGCGCCAGCCTCAGGGGCGAGGGCACTGAAGCTTTCTTT.

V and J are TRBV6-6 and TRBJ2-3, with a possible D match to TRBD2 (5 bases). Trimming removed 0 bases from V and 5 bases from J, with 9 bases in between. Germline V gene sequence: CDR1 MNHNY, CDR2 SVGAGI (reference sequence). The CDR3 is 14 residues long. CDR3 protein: CASSYSGGRDTQYF. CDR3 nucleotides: TGTGCCAGCAGTTACTCAGGTGGGAGAGATACGCAGTATTTT.

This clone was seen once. The CDR3 sequence: CASSPPGTTNYGYTF. CDR3 nucleotides: TGTGCCAGCTCACCACCGGGGACAACTAACTATGGCTACACCTTC. The chain is built from TRBV18 and TRBJ1-2; perhaps TRBD1 as D (6 bases). Trimming took off 0 bases at V and 0 bases at J, with 8 bases between the two ends. CDR1 and CDR2 from the germline V gene are KGHSH and LQKENI. There are 15 residues in the CDR3.

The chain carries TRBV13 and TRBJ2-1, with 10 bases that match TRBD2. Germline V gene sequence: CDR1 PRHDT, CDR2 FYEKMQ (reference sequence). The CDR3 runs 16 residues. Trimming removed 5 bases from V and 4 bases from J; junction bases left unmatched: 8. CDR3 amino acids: CASSPPGTSVYNEQFF. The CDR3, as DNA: TGTGCCAGCAGCCCCCCCGGGACTAGCGTGTACAATGAGCAGTTCTTC.

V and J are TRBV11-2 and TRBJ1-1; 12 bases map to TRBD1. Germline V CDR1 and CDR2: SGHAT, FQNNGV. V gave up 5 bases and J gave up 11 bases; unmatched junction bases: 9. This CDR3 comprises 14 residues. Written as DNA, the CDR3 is TGTGCCAGCAGCACGTGGGACAGGGGGCGCCGGGCTTTCTTT. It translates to CASSTWDRGRRAFF.

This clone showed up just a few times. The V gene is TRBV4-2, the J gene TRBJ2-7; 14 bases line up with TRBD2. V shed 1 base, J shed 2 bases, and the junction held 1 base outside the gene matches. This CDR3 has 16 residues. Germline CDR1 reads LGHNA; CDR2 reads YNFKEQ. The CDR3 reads CASSQATSGGAYEQYF. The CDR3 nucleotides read TGTGCCAGCAGCCAAGCGACTAGCGGGGGGGCCTACGAGCAGTACTTC.

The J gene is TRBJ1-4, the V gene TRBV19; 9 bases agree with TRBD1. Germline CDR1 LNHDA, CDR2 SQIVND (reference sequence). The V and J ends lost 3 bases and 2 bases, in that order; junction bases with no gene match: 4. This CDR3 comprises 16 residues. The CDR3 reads CASSMAGTGTNEKLFF. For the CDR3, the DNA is TGTGCCAGTAGTATGGCCGGGACAGGGACTAATGAAAAACTGTTTTTT. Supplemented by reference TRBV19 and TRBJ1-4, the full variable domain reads DGGITQSPKYLFRKEGQNVTLSCEQNLNHDAMYWYRQDPGQGLRLIYYSQIVNDFQKGDIAEGYSVSREKKESFPLTVTSAQKNPTAFYLCASSMAGTGTNEKLFFGSGTQLSVL.

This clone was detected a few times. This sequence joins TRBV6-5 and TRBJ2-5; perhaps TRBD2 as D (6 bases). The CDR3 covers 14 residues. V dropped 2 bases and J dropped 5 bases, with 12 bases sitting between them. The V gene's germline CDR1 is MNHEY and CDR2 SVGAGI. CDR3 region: CASSYGWGRETQYF. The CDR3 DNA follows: TGTGCCAGCAGTTACGGCTGGGGGAGGGAGACCCAGTACTTC.

This CDR3 reads CASSRGAGKETQYF. The DNA of the CDR3 is TGCGCCAGCAGCCGGGGGGCCGGAAAAGAGACCCAGTACTTC. This chain links TRBV5-1 with TRBJ2-5, with D perhaps matching TRBD2 (7 bases). Trimming left V 4 bases short and J 3 bases short, with 13 bases between. Germline V gene lookup returns CDR1 SGHRS and CDR2 YFSETQ. The CDR3 is 14 amino acids.

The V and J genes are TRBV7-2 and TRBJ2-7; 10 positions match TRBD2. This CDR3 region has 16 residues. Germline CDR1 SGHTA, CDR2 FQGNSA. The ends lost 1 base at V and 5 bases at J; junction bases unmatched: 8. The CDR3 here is CASSLGSGGAGNEQYF. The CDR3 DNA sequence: TGTGCCAGCAGCTTAGGGAGCGGGGGGGCCGGGAACGAGCAGTACTTC.

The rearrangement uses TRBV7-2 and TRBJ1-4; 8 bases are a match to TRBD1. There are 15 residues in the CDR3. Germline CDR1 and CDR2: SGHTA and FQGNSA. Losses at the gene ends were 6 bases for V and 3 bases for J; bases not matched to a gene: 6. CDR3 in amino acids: CASRRTGLSNEKLFF. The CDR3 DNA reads TGTGCCAGCAGGAGGACAGGGTTATCTAATGAAAAACTGTTTTTT.

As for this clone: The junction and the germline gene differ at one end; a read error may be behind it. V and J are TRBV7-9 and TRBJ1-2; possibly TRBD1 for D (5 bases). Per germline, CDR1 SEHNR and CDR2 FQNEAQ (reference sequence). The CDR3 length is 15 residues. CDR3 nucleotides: TGTTCCAGCAGCTCGATCTTAGACAGCAGCTATGGCTACACCTTC. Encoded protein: CSSSSILDSSYGYTF.

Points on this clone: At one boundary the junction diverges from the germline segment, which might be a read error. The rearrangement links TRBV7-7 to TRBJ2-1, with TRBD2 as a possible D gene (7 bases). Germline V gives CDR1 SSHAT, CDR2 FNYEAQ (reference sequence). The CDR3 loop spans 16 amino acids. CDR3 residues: CASSLGGDWHRDEQFF. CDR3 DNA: TGTGCTAGCAGCTTAGGGGGGGACTGGCACCGGGATGAGCAGTTCTTC.

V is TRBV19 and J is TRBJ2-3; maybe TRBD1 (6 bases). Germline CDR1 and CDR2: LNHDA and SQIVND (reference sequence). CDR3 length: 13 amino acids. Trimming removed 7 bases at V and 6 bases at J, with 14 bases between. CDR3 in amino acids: CASNNRDGDTQYF. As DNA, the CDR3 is TGTGCCAGTAATAACAGGGATGGCGATACGCAGTATTTT. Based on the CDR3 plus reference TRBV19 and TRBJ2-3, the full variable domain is DGGITQSPKYLFRKEGQNVTLSCEQNLNHDAMYWYRQDPGQGLRLIYYSQIVNDFQKGDIAEGYSVSREKKESFPLTVTSAQKNPTAFYLCASNNRDGDTQYFGPGTRLTVL.

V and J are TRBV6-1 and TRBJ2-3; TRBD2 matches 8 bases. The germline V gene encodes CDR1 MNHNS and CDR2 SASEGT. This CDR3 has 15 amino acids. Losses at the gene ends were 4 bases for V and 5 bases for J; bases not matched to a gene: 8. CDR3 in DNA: TGTGCCAGCAGTGGACGGCGGGGGGCGGGAGATACGCAGTATTTT. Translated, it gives CASSGRRGAGDTQYF.